This T cell receptor (beta chain) was captured by sequencing in a study of response to subunit inactivated influenza vaccine. Study-level findings and limits: After each seasonal influenza vaccination, few new T cells are recruited, the authors suggested.

From the RT-PCR reads, TCRdb called clonotypes with MiXCR, one entry per CDR3 protein. The sample contains around 300,000 distinct CDR3 sequences, around 20% of which appear only once. The CDR3 is made up of 14 amino acids. Germline-derived CDR1 and CDR2 are SGHRS and YFSETQ. Losses at the gene ends were 6 bases for V and 1 base for J; bases not matched to a gene: 6. This clonotype appeared many times. Its target is not known. The sequence came from a man between 45 and 75 years old who received an inactivated influenza vaccine. Sequencing used PBMCs from blood, obtained roughly 20 months after vaccination. The chain uses TRBV5-1 and TRBJ1-1, with TRBD1 identical over 7 bases. The CDR3 loop is CASNLAGGNTEAFF. As DNA, the CDR3 is TGCGCCAGCAATTTGGCAGGGGGGAACACTGAAGCTTTCTTT.